This is a list of T cell receptor beta chains from one sample in a study of cytomegalovirus exposure and HLA in healthy donors. Repertoires were generated with immunoSEQ multiplex PCR, while TCRdb's copy carries only in-frame clones and drops some. Among 80,000 or so clones listed, nearly 80% were seen once. The sample taken for sequencing was PBMCs. These receptors originate from a man aged 40-49 years in good health and CMV-seronegative. The CDR3 runs from the conserved cysteine through the conserved F or W. A D gene is named only where the DNA matches it firmly. Only some rows state a clone size, as once, few, many or a class for expanded clones.

clone size	CDR3 length	J gene	D gene	V gene	CDR3 protein	CDR3 DNA
.	16	TRBJ2-5	TRBD2	TRBV5-1	CASMQAASGGQETQYF	TGCGCCAGCATGCAAGCAGCTAGCGGGGGCCAAGAGACCCAGTACTTC
.	15	TRBJ2-7	TRBD2	TRBV5-1	CASSWTSGKVNEQYF	TGCGCCAGCTCCTGGACTAGCGGGAAAGTCAACGAGCAGTACTTC
.	15	TRBJ2-3	TRBD2	TRBV30	CAWSVLGGGTDTQYF	TGTGCCTGGAGTGTATTGGGAGGGGGCACAGATACGCAGTATTTT
.	14	TRBJ1-1	.	TRBV18	CASSPRGKGTEAFF	TGTGCCAGCTCACCACGGGGCAAGGGCACTGAAGCTTTCTTT
.	18	TRBJ2-7	TRBD2	TRBV5-4	CASSPSTGVTGLADEQYF	TGTGCCAGCAGCCCCAGTACGGGAGTCACGGGACTAGCGGACGAGCAGTACTTC
.	15	TRBJ1-5	TRBD1	TRBV18	CASSPRDREVQPQHF	TGTGCCAGCTCACCCCGGGACAGAGAGGTTCAGCCCCAGCATTTT
.	15	TRBJ2-1	.	TRBV30	CAWSPKSRSGNEQFF	TGTGCCTGGAGTCCCAAATCCCGTAGCGGAAATGAGCAGTTCTTC
.	15	TRBJ1-2	.	TRBV15	CATSAFYRAAYGYTF	TGTGCCACCAGCGCATTTTACAGGGCGGCCTATGGCTACACCTTC
once	11	TRBJ2-7	.	TRBV6-1	CASEWYYEQYF	TGTGCCAGCGAGTGGTACTACGAGCAGTACTTC
few	14	TRBJ2-2	.	TRBV6-4	CASSEEGNTGELFF	TGTGCCAGCAGTGAAGAGGGGAACACCGGGGAGCTGTTTTTT
.	13	TRBJ2-3	.	TRBV5-6	CASSPGSTDTQYF	TGTGCCAGCAGCCCGGGAAGCACAGATACGCAGTATTTT
.	15	TRBJ1-3	.	TRBV30	CAWSVQANSGNTIYF	TGTGCCTGGAGTGTGCAGGCGAACTCTGGAAACACCATATATTTT
once	13	TRBJ2-1	.	TRBV7-2	CASSADRNNEQFF	TGTGCCAGCAGCGCTGACAGAAACAATGAGCAGTTCTTC
.	11	TRBJ2-5	.	TRBV29-1	CSVETTKTQYF	TGCAGCGTGGAGACTACGAAGACCCAGTACTTC
.	16	TRBJ2-7	.	TRBV4-1	CASSQVTGFHSYEQYF	TGCGCCAGCAGCCAGGTAACAGGGTTCCACTCCTACGAGCAGTACTTC
.	13	TRBJ1-1	.	TRBV7-6	CASSSYTVTEAFF	TGTGCCAGCAGCTCCTATACGGTCACTGAAGCTTTCTTT
.	14	TRBJ2-3	TRBD2	TRBV25-1	CASGFSGRADTQYF	TGTGCCAGCGGCTTTAGCGGGAGAGCAGATACGCAGTATTTT
.	15	TRBJ1-4	.	TRBV7-2	CASSSLGRANEKLFF	TGTGCCAGCAGCTCGCTAGGCAGGGCTAATGAAAAACTGTTTTTT
.	15	TRBJ2-1	TRBD2	TRBV11-2	CASSLRLAAYNEQFF	TGTGCCAGCAGTCTCCGACTAGCGGCCTACAATGAGCAGTTCTTC
.	14	TRBJ2-7	.	TRBV4-2	CASSPLGQVYEQYF	TGTGCCAGCAGCCCCTTGGGACAAGTCTACGAGCAGTACTTC
.	14	TRBJ2-7	.	TRBV6-5	CASSYWQTSLEQYF	TGTGCCAGCAGTTATTGGCAGACTAGTCTCGAGCAGTACTTC
few	15	TRBJ2-7	.	TRBV13	CASSLGTPDGLEQYF	TGTGCCAGCAGCTTAGGGACTCCCGACGGACTCGAGCAGTACTTC
.	11	TRBJ1-2	.	TRBV28	CASNAGYGYTF	TGTGCCAGCAATGCAGGGTACGGCTACACCTTC
once	16	TRBJ2-2	.	TRBV2	CASNEPRGGNTGELFF	TGTGCCAGCAACGAGCCCCGGGGAGGGAACACCGGGGAGCTGTTTTTT
.	12	TRBJ2-3	TRBD1	TRBV27	CASRLQGNTQYF	TGTGCCAGCAGACTACAGGGGAATACGCAGTATTTT
.	13	TRBJ1-2	.	TRBV6-5	CASSRESIWGYTF	TGTGCCAGCAGTCGGGAGAGCATCTGGGGCTACACCTTC
.	12	TRBJ2-1	.	TRBV7-8	CASSPNRFEQFF	TGTGCCAGCAGTCCTAACAGGTTTGAGCAGTTCTTC
.	15	TRBJ2-5	.	TRBV7-9	CASSLAIGGRETQYF	TGTGCCAGCAGCTTAGCGATCGGGGGGCGGGAGACCCAGTACTTC
.	13	TRBJ2-1	.	TRBV28	CASSFRLVDEQFF	TGTGCCAGCAGTTTTAGACTAGTCGATGAGCAGTTCTTC
.	13	TRBJ1-2	TRBD1	TRBV5-1	CASSVDRLGGYTF	TGCGCCAGCAGCGTGGACAGGCTGGGAGGCTACACCTTC
once	15	TRBJ2-7	.	TRBV5-1	CASSSEPRGLYEQYF	TGCGCCAGCAGCTCGGAACCCAGGGGATTATACGAGCAGTACTTC
.	16	TRBJ2-1	TRBD2	TRBV4-1	CASSHAGLAGVREQFF	TGCGCCAGCAGCCACGCTGGACTAGCGGGAGTCCGGGAGCAGTTCTTC
.	14	TRBJ1-5	TRBD1	TRBV19	CASSTDRATEPQHF	TGTGCCAGTAGTACCGACAGGGCAACGGAGCCCCAGCATTTT
few	12	TRBJ2-7	.	TRBV6-6	CASSSRWLEQYF	TGTGCCAGCAGTTCAAGATGGCTGGAGCAGTACTTC
.	11	TRBJ1-2	.	TRBV6-6	CASRTGSGYTF	TGTGCCAGCAGGACAGGTTCTGGCTACACCTTC
.	15	TRBJ2-1	.	TRBV2	CASSVSSSGPEEQFF	TGTGCCAGCAGTGTTTCCTCCTCAGGCCCCGAGGAGCAGTTCTTC
.	18	TRBJ2-1	.	TRBV21-1	CASSKAYSGRLAFNEQFF	TGTGCCAGCAGCAAAGCTTATAGCGGGAGACTGGCCTTCAATGAGCAGTTCTTC
.	15	TRBJ1-5	TRBD1	TRBV2	CASRPDRFRGQPQHF	TGTGCCAGCAGACCGGACAGGTTTAGGGGTCAGCCCCAGCATTTT
.	11	TRBJ2-7	.	TRBV29-1	CSVEEAYEQYF	TGCAGCGTTGAAGAGGCTTACGAGCAGTACTTC
.	16	TRBJ2-5	TRBD2	TRBV5-1	CASSLSIAGFRETQYF	TGCGCCAGCAGCTTGTCTATAGCGGGTTTCCGGGAGACCCAGTACTTC
.	18	TRBJ2-1	TRBD2	TRBV7-9	CASSPRLAGRSSYNEQFF	TGTGCCAGCAGCCCCAGACTAGCGGGACGAAGCTCCTACAATGAGCAGTTCTTC
.	15	TRBJ2-7	TRBD2	TRBV25-1	CASKESGSRSYEQYF	TGTGCCAGCAAGGAGAGCGGGAGCAGGTCCTACGAGCAGTACTTC
.	13	TRBJ1-1	.	TRBV5-4	CASSLAPDTEAFF	TGTGCCAGCAGCTTGGCCCCAGACACTGAAGCTTTCTTT
.	14	TRBJ1-5	TRBD1	TRBV28	CASRGDREVQPQHF	TGTGCCAGCAGGGGGGACAGGGAGGTTCAGCCCCAGCATTTT
once	15	TRBJ2-5	TRBD2	TRBV5-1	CASSPGLAGGETQYF	TGCGCCAGCAGCCCGGGACTAGCGGGAGGCGAGACCCAGTACTTC
.	13	TRBJ2-7	TRBD2	TRBV29-1	CSVETASGTKQYF	TGCAGCGTTGAAACGGCTAGCGGGACAAAGCAGTACTTC
.	15	TRBJ1-3	.	TRBV19	CASSIGAQAGNTIYF	TGTGCCAGTAGTATTGGTGCTCAGGCTGGAAACACCATATATTTT
.	13	TRBJ1-1	TRBD1	TRBV27	CASRDRDWTEAFF	TGTGCCAGCAGGGACAGGGATTGGACTGAAGCTTTCTTT
.	15	TRBJ2-1	TRBD1	TRBV5-1	CASTQWTGGFNEQFF	TGCGCCAGCACACAGTGGACAGGGGGCTTCAATGAGCAGTTCTTC
.	14	TRBJ1-1	.	TRBV7-9	CASSYLSPGTEAFF	TGTGCCAGCAGTTACCTAAGCCCGGGGACTGAAGCTTTCTTT